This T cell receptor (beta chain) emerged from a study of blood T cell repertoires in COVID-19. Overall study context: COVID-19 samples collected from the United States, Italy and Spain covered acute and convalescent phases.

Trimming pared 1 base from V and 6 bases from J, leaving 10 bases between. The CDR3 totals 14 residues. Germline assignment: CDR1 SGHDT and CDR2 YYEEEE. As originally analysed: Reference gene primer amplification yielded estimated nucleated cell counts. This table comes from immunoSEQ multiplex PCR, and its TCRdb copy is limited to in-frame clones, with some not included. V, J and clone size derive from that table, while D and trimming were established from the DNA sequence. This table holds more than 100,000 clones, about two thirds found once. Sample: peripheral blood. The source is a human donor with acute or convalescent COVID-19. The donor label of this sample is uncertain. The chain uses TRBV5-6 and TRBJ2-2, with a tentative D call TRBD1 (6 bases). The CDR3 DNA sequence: TGTGCCAGCAGCTTGCAGGGGTTTGCCGGGGAGCTGTTTTTT. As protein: CASSLQGFAGELFF.